This T cell receptor (beta chain) was sequenced for a study of blood T cell repertoires in COVID-19. Study-level information: PBMCs, B-cell-depleted T cells, or T cells were the source of the cDNA or gDNA that made up the material.

Data came from immunoSEQ multiplex PCR; TCRdb stores just in-frame clones and leaves some out. This sample yields 250,000 to 400,000 clones, of which more than 90% are seen a single time; around 2.5% belongs to the top ten. V lost 4 bases to trimming and J lost 4 bases; unmatched junction nucleotides: 7. Germline V gives CDR1 SGHDN, CDR2 FVKESK. The CDR3 is 14 residues long. Two consecutive negative NP/OP PCR tests, clearance, or resolved symptoms defined Cohort 3 recovery. The sequence was obtained from a man aged 60-69 years who had recovered from COVID-19. The specimen was PBMCs or T cells enriched from blood (not recorded which). This rearrangement joins TRBV14 to TRBJ2-7, with 7 bases identical to TRBD1. The CDR3 is CASSPRDRPYEQYF. CDR3 nucleotide sequence: TGTGCCAGCAGCCCGAGGGACAGACCGTACGAGCAGTACTTC.